What follows are 17 T cell receptor beta chains derived from one specimen sequenced in a study of cytomegalovirus exposure and HLA in healthy donors. The PCR made use of 60 Vbeta and 13 Jbeta primers. The protocol was immunoSEQ multiplex PCR, while the TCRdb copy is restricted to in-frame clones and leaves out a portion. This sample has 150,000 to 200,000 clones, with approximately 67% found just once. Sequenced input: PBMCs. The receptor set was obtained from a woman aged 18 to 35 in good health and CMV-seropositive.

J is TRBJ1-5 and V is TRBV27; TRBD1 matches 7 bases. This CDR3 comprises 17 residues. From germline, CDR1 is MNHEY and CDR2 SMNVEV (reference sequence). Trimming took 4 bases from V and 0 from J; bases not matched to a gene: 9. The CDR3 loop reads CASSSSRDRNSNQPQHF. CDR3 bases: TGTGCCAGCAGTTCCTCCCGGGACAGAAATAGCAATCAGCCCCAGCATTTT.

About this clone itself: One end of the junction varies from germline; a read error may be responsible. This chain uses TRBV6-6 with TRBJ2-7, with D possibly TRBD1 on 5 matching bases. In germline, CDR1 is MNHNY, CDR2 SVGAGI (reference sequence). There are 11 residues in the CDR3. Written as DNA, the CDR3 is TGTGCCAGCAGCTACTACAGGGAGCAGTACTTC. Translation: CASSYYREQYF.

This clone has a single count. This sequence joins TRBV6-4 and TRBJ1-1, with D perhaps TRBD1 (5 bases). Trimming left V 2 bases short and J 5 bases short, with 9 bases between. The CDR3 spans 13 residues. From germline, CDR1 is MRHNA and CDR2 SNTAGT. CDR3 DNA sequence: TGTGCCAGCAGTGACGCTCGGGGGACTGAAGCTTTCTTT. Protein: CASSDARGTEAFF.

A single count supports this clone. The chain has TRBV4-3 and TRBJ1-2; D remains unclear. The CDR3 consists of 16 residues. The ends were cut back, 4 bases at V and 3 bases at J, with 18 bases in the middle. Germline CDR1 reads LGHNA; CDR2 reads YSLEER. The CDR3 reads CASSPRYPKQDYGYTF. CDR3 sequence (DNA): TGCGCCAGCAGCCCCCGATACCCAAAGCAAGACTATGGCTACACCTTC.

This clone has a handful of counts. Here the CDR3 omits its conserved ending phenylalanine or tryptophan, so a read error is the likely source. It is unclear where the CDR3 begins or ends on the DNA, so no DNA is shown, and the CDR3 is as TCRdb lists it. CDR3 protein: CASSYQGMSTEPFV. This chain joins TRBV5-1 and TRBJ1-1; the table's D call of TRBD1 was not tested on the DNA. Termini included, the CDR3 measures 14 amino acids. Germline values: CDR1 SGHRS, CDR2 YFSETQ.

The gene calls are TRBV6-5 and TRBJ2-3; D call uncertain. V was shortened by 5 bases and J by 4 bases, with 13 bases between the two germline ends. The CDR3 length is 14 residues. Germline V gives CDR1 MNHEY, CDR2 SVGAGI. DNA of the CDR3: TGTGCCAGCAGTCAGAAGGAGCCCCCAGATACGCAGTATTTT. This codes for CASSQKEPPDTQYF.

V usage is TRBV6-6 and J usage is TRBJ1-6; D uncertain. Trimming shortened V by 4 bases and J by 7 bases, and 14 bases separated the two germline ends. Germline V gene sequence: CDR1 MNHNY, CDR2 SVGAGI (reference sequence). The length of the CDR3 is 15 residues. The CDR3 region has the DNA TGTGCCAGCAGTTCCCCGGCCAGAGGAAATTCACCCCTCCACTTT. Its translation is CASSSPARGNSPLHF.

This clone has just a few counts. J is TRBJ2-5 and V is TRBV29-1, with 7 nucleotides matching TRBD2. V gave up 4 bases and J gave up 2 bases; unmatched junction bases: 7. The CDR3 runs 14 residues. Germline assignment: CDR1 SQVTM and CDR2 ANQGSEA. The DNA of the CDR3 is TGCAGCGTTGTATCGGGAGGAAAACAAGAGACCCAGTACTTC. Amino acid sequence: CSVVSGGKQETQYF.

The chain recombines TRBV2 with TRBJ1-2, with D unresolved. From germline, CDR1 is SNHLY and CDR2 FYNNEI. The length of the CDR3 is 15 residues. V was cut by 8 bases and J by 4 bases, with 20 bases left in between. CDR3 region: CASARTARRGYGYTF. CDR3 in DNA: TGTGCCAGCGCACGGACTGCCCGCCGGGGCTATGGCTACACCTTC.

The rearrangement joins TRBV11-3 to TRBJ1-1; D ambiguous. V was pared by 5 bases and J by 6 bases, with 13 bases between. CDR3 length: 13 residues. CDR1 is SGHNT, CDR2 YENEEA, per germline. CDR3 sequence (DNA): TGTGCCAGCAGCGATCACCTAGGATCTGAAGCTTTCTTT. Translating it yields CASSDHLGSEAFF.

The chain carries TRBV6-5 and TRBJ2-2; 10 bases agree with TRBD2. Germline V CDR1 and CDR2: MNHEY, SVGAGI. The CDR3 spans 15 residues. The V segment lost 6 bases and the J segment 3 bases; nucleotides outside the gene matches: 4. The CDR3 DNA is TGTGCCAGCAGATGGCTAGCGGGGGACACCGGGGAGCTGTTTTTT. This encodes CASRWLAGDTGELFF.

This clone was seen a handful of times. The rearrangement uses TRBV6-6 and TRBJ2-1, with 8 bases matching TRBD2. The ends lost 6 bases at V and 10 bases at J; junction bases unmatched: 5. The CDR3 is 12 residues long. CDR1 MNHNY and CDR2 SVGAGI come from the germline V gene (reference sequence). CDR3 nucleotides: TGTGCCAGCAGCTGGACTAGCAGCGAGCAGTTCTTC. Translation: CASSWTSSEQFF.

This clone has just a few counts. The genes are TRBV7-8 and TRBJ2-7, with TRBD2 matching 12 bases. With 3 bases clipped from V and 4 bases from J, the junction kept 1 base outside the gene matches. CDR1 and CDR2 from the germline V gene are SGHVS and FQNEAQ. This CDR3 contains 14 residues. The CDR3, as DNA: TGTGCCAGCAGCTTTACTAGCGGGAGGTACGAGCAGTACTTC. This gives the protein CASSFTSGRYEQYF.

This clone was detected only a few times. This chain uses TRBV2 with TRBJ2-3; 9 bases line up with TRBD2. The CDR3 spans 16 residues. Germline trimming cut 2 bases from V and 5 bases from J; bases unmatched to any gene: 8. Germline V gives CDR1 SNHLY, CDR2 FYNNEI. CDR3 sequence (DNA): TGTGCCAGCAGTGAATTAGGCGGGGGGGTGGAAGATACGCAGTATTTT. It translates to CASSELGGGVEDTQYF.

This CDR3 is CASSPLQGLSSYEQYF. The CDR3 DNA is TGTGCCAGCAGCCCTTTACAGGGGTTGAGCTCCTACGAGCAGTACTTC. J is TRBJ2-7 and V is TRBV5-5; 7 positions match TRBD1. The germline V gene encodes CDR1 SGHKS and CDR2 YYEKEE (reference sequence). J was trimmed by 0 bases and V by 4 bases; bases with no gene match: 10. The CDR3 runs to 16 residues.

This clone has more than one count but fewer than ten. J is TRBJ1-5 and V is TRBV4-2; no definite D call. V lost 0 bases to trimming and J lost 0 bases, with 6 bases between them. Germline V CDR1 and CDR2: LGHNA, YNFKEQ. The CDR3 consists of 15 residues. The CDR3 DNA reads TGTGCCAGCAGCCAAGATGCCGGTAGCAATCAGCCCCAGCATTTT. It encodes CASSQDAGSNQPQHF.

This clone showed up just a few times. The chain joins TRBV11-2 to TRBJ1-1, with D tentatively TRBD1 (6 bases). Looked up from germline, CDR1 is SGHAT and CDR2 is FQNNGV. V dropped 0 bases and J dropped 10 bases, with 12 bases sitting between them. This CDR3 region has 13 residues. The CDR3: CASSLDRGRGAFF. The CDR3 DNA reads as TGTGCCAGCAGCTTAGATCGGGGCAGGGGAGCTTTCTTT.